Presented here are 31 T cell receptor beta chains from one specimen sequenced in a study of shared clonotypes between healthy human individuals. TCRdb's copy holds only in-frame clones and misses some; the assay was immunoSEQ multiplex PCR. The sample shows about 2 million clones, roughly 95% of them seen only once. The sample consisted of naive CD4+ T cells sorted from blood. Noted subset: CD45RA+ positively selected. These receptors all come from a man younger than 35 in good health.

The chain employs TRBV7-2 and TRBJ2-1; 7 nucleotides agree with TRBD1. The CDR3 is 15 residues long. The germline CDR1 and CDR2 sequences are SGHTA and FQGNSA. J gave up 7 bases and V 5 bases, and 11 bases lay outside the gene matches. CDR3 DNA: TGTGCCAGCAGCGCGTCCGGGACAGTAATTAATGAGCAGTTCTTC. It specifies CASSASGTVINEQFF.

The chain combines TRBV4-3 with TRBJ2-2; TRBD1 matches 7 bases. The germline V gene has CDR1 LGHNA and CDR2 YSLEER. The CDR3 extends over 16 amino acids. With V trimmed by 5 bases and J by 4 bases, 10 bases remained unmatched. CDR3 protein: CASSERQGTGTGELFF. CDR3 DNA sequence: TGCGCCAGCAGCGAAAGACAGGGTACGGGCACCGGGGAGCTGTTTTTT.

The V and J genes are TRBV6-5 and TRBJ1-5, with D tentatively TRBD1 (5 bases). The CDR3 totals 14 residues. Trimming cost V 4 bases and J 3 bases, with 10 bases left between them. Germline assignment: CDR1 MNHEY and CDR2 SVGAGI. The CDR3 loop reads CASSSSRDNQPQHF. The DNA of the CDR3 is TGTGCCAGCAGTTCTTCCAGGGACAATCAGCCCCAGCATTTT.

V usage is TRBV30 and J usage is TRBJ1-3, with 11 bases that match TRBD1. V was pared by 1 base and J by 0 bases, with 2 bases of the junction left unmatched. The CDR3 contains 16 residues. From germline, CDR1 is GTSNPN and CDR2 SVGIG (reference sequence). CDR3 DNA: TGTGCCTGGAGTGGGGACAGGGGGGGCTCTGGAAACACCATATATTTT. Translating it yields CAWSGDRGGSGNTIYF.

V is TRBV6-1 and J is TRBJ2-1; TRBD2 is a possible D gene (6 bases). This CDR3 contains 15 residues. The germline V and J ends were trimmed by 6 bases and 0 bases, with 12 bases remaining between them. Germline V gene data show CDR1 as MNHNS and CDR2 as SASEGT. CDR3 bases: TGTGCCAGCAGGCCGGGGCGGGGCTCCTACAATGAGCAGTTCTTC. Its protein product is CASRPGRGSYNEQFF.

Of note for this clone: The sample holds other DNA sequences that translate to the same CDR3. The chain combines TRBV5-4 with TRBJ1-2, with D uncertain. Germline V gene lookup returns CDR1 SGHNT and CDR2 YYREEE (reference sequence). This CDR3 has 13 residues. The ends were cut back, 0 bases at V and 4 bases at J, with 7 bases in the middle. CDR3 sequence reads: CASSLDGTYGYTF. The CDR3 DNA reads as TGTGCCAGCAGCTTGGATGGCACCTATGGCTACACCTTC. The entire variable domain, with the rest obtained from reference TRBV5-4 and TRBJ1-2, is as follows: ETGVTQSPTHLIKTRGQQVTLRCSSQSGHNTVSWYQQALGQGPQFIFQYYREEENGRGNFPPRFSGLQFPNYSSELNVNALELDDSALYLCASSLDGTYGYTFGSGTRLTVV.

This chain joins TRBV28 and TRBJ2-5; D may be TRBD2 (6 bases). Germline CDR1 is MDHEN and CDR2 is SYDVKM. The CDR3 is 14 amino acids. Trimming stripped 3 bases from V and 4 bases from J, with 12 bases between. Written as DNA, the CDR3 is TGTGCCAGCAGTTTCCGGGGAGGTGGAGAGACCCAGTACTTC. Translating gives CASSFRGGGETQYF.

The chain combines TRBV14 with TRBJ1-6; TRBD1 agrees at 7 bases. J gave up 10 bases and V 4 bases, and 10 bases lay outside the gene matches. Germline CDR1 reads SGHDN; CDR2 reads FVKESK. The CDR3 totals 15 residues. CDR3 region: CASSPIPGGVSPLHF. The CDR3 DNA is TGTGCCAGCAGCCCCATCCCAGGGGGTGTCTCACCCCTCCACTTT.

The chain links TRBV10-3 to TRBJ1-4; D gene unclear. V gave up 5 bases and J gave up 7 bases, with 11 bases separating them. CDR1 ENHRY and CDR2 SYGVKD come from the germline V gene. The CDR3 consists of 13 residues. This chain's CDR3 is CAISPGFTEKLFF. The CDR3 nucleotides read TGTGCCATCAGTCCGGGGTTTACTGAAAAACTGTTTTTT.

The V call is TRBV7-6, the J call TRBJ2-5; 7 bases map to TRBD2. The trim removed 3 bases at V and 1 base at J, leaving 5 bases unmatched. This CDR3 spans 15 amino acids. CDR1 and CDR2 (germline): SGHVS, FNYEAQ. The CDR3 here is CASSFERGSQETQYF. CDR3 bases: TGTGCCAGCAGCTTCGAGCGGGGATCCCAAGAGACCCAGTACTTC.

This CDR3 reads CASTIARGSGTTQYF. The CDR3, as DNA: TGTGCCAGCACTATAGCGCGGGGTAGCGGGACCACGCAGTATTTT. The chain combines TRBV11-2 with TRBJ2-3, with TRBD2 matching over 8 bases. CDR3 size: 15 residues. Germline V gene lookup returns CDR1 SGHAT and CDR2 FQNNGV. The V segment lost 7 bases and the J segment 9 bases; nucleotides outside the gene matches: 15. Looking up the rest from reference TRBV11-2 and TRBJ2-3 gives the full variable domain: EAGVAQSPRYKIIEKRQSVAFWCNPISGHATLYWYQQILGQGPKLLIQFQNNGVVDDSQLPKDRFSAERLKGVDSTLKIQPAKLEDSAVYLCASTIARGSGTTQYFGPGTRLTVL.

This clone was seen once. This sequence joins TRBV5-1 and TRBJ1-6, with D unclear. The CDR3 runs 17 residues. V shed 0 bases and J shed 0 bases, with 10 bases lying between them. Germline CDR1 SGHRS, CDR2 YFSETQ. The chain's CDR3 is CASSLEPGGSYNSPLHF. CDR3 in DNA: TGCGCCAGCAGCTTGGAACCGGGTGGCTCCTATAATTCACCCCTCCACTTT. The whole variable domain, filled in from reference TRBV5-1 and TRBJ1-6, reads KAGVTQTPRYLIKTRGQQVTLSCSPISGHRSVSWYQQTPGQGLQFLFEYFSETQRNKGNFPGRFSGRQFSNSRSEMNVSTLELGDSALYLCASSLEPGGSYNSPLHFGNGTRLTVT.

The chain is built from TRBV7-9 and TRBJ2-5; D is ambiguous. The length of the CDR3 is 10 residues. From germline, CDR1 is SEHNR and CDR2 FQNEAQ (reference sequence). The ends were cut back, 1 base at V and 7 bases at J, with 1 base in the middle. In nucleotides, the CDR3 is TGTGCCAGCAGCTTAGTGACCCAGTACTTC. Amino acids: CASSLVTQYF.

With respect to this clone: Other DNA sequences of this sample code for an identical CDR3. The chain couples TRBV5-1 to TRBJ2-7; 8 bases match TRBD1. Germline V gives CDR1 SGHRS, CDR2 YFSETQ. The CDR3 consists of 13 residues. With V trimmed by 2 bases and J by 3 bases, 1 base remained unmatched. DNA for the CDR3: TGCGCCAGCAGCTTACAGGGGGACTACGAGCAGTACTTC. Translation gives CASSLQGDYEQYF.

Note on this clone: The same CDR3 is also encoded by other DNA sequences in this sample. The chain couples TRBV5-1 to TRBJ1-3, with 7 bases fitting TRBD1. V was clipped by 4 bases and J by 5 bases; unmatched bases: 6. CDR1 and CDR2 from the germline V gene are SGHRS and YFSETQ. This CDR3 is 14 amino acids long. The CDR3 region is CASSLEGARNTIYF. In nucleotides, the CDR3 is TGCGCCAGCAGCCTGGAGGGGGCCAGAAACACCATATATTTT.

The V call is TRBV6-1, the J call TRBJ1-5; D not certain. The length of the CDR3 is 12 residues. The V gene's germline CDR1 is MNHNS and CDR2 SASEGT. With 5 bases removed from V and 5 bases from J, the gap between germline ends came to 7 bases. The CDR3 DNA is TGTGCCAGCAGTCTCGTCTATCAGCCCCAGCATTTT. It is translated as CASSLVYQPQHF.

The genes are TRBV28 and TRBJ2-7; 8 bases are shared with TRBD1. The V gene's germline CDR1 is MDHEN and CDR2 SYDVKM. V shed 3 bases and J 4 bases; nucleotides not matched to a gene: 5. The CDR3 has 14 residues. In DNA, the CDR3 is TGTGCCAGCAGTTTCTCAGGGGGCCGGTACGAGCAGTACTTC. It specifies CASSFSGGRYEQYF.

The CDR3: CASRGRGTLYEQYF. The DNA for the CDR3 is TGTGCCAGCAGGGGCCGGGGTACTCTCTACGAGCAGTACTTC. The chain has TRBV2 and TRBJ2-7; perhaps TRBD2 as D (5 bases). The V gene's germline CDR1 is SNHLY and CDR2 FYNNEI. The germline V and J ends were trimmed by 6 bases and 3 bases, with 15 bases remaining between them. The CDR3 has 14 residues.

The CDR3 coding sequence is TGCGCCAGCAGCCAAGATGGGGCGGACACAGATACGCAGTATTTT. As protein: CASSQDGADTDTQYF. This sequence joins TRBV4-1 and TRBJ2-3, with D perhaps matching TRBD1 (5 bases). Germline assignment: CDR1 MGHRA and CDR2 YSYEKL. V gave up 0 bases and J gave up 2 bases, with 9 bases separating them. This CDR3 spans 15 amino acids.

This clone was recorded only once. J is TRBJ2-7 and V is TRBV28; no clear D. The CDR3 has 16 residues. Trimming took off 6 bases at V and 0 bases at J, with 18 bases between the two ends. Germline V CDR1 and CDR2: MDHEN, SYDVKM. The CDR3 nucleotides are TGTGCCAGCAGCCCTAGACCAATTTTGACCTCCTACGAGCAGTACTTC. It translates to CASSPRPILTSYEQYF.

This clone was seen a single time. The chain combines TRBV19 with TRBJ1-4; D ambiguous. The germline CDR1 and CDR2 sequences are LNHDA and SQIVND (reference sequence). The CDR3 loop spans 11 amino acids. Trimming shortened V by 3 bases and J by 7 bases, and 3 bases separated the two germline ends. The chain's CDR3 is CASSMVEKLFF. CDR3 nucleotide sequence: TGTGCCAGTAGTATGGTTGAAAAACTGTTTTTT.

The chain uses TRBV2 and TRBJ2-1; 9 bases match TRBD2. The CDR3 sequence is 15 residues long. J lost 9 bases, V lost 6 bases, and 12 bases had no gene match. CDR1 is SNHLY and CDR2 is FYNNEI in the germline V gene. CDR3 region: CASRGTSSALSEQFF. Written as DNA, the CDR3 is TGTGCCAGCAGAGGGACTAGCTCCGCACTAAGTGAGCAGTTCTTC.

Regarding this clone: The junction does not match germline at one end; this may be a read error. The V gene is TRBV2, the J gene TRBJ1-6, with 7 bases that match TRBD1. The length of the CDR3 is 15 residues. Per germline, CDR1 SNHLY and CDR2 FYNNEI. In nucleotides, the CDR3 is TGTGCCAGCAGCGAAGGGACAGAAGCTAATTCACCCCTCCACTTT. This sequence encodes CASSEGTEANSPLHF. Full variable domain (missing parts from reference TRBV2 and TRBJ1-6): EPEVTQTPSHQVTQMGQEVILRCVPISNHLYFYWYRQILGQKVEFLVSFYNNEISEKSEIFDDQFSVERPDGSNFTLKIRSTKLEDSAMYFCASSEGTEANSPLHFGNGTRLTVT.

V usage is TRBV7-8 and J usage is TRBJ2-2; no firm D call. The CDR3 has 12 amino acids. The germline V and J ends were trimmed by 5 bases and 4 bases, with 5 bases remaining between them. Germline assignment: CDR1 SGHVS and CDR2 FQNEAQ. CDR3 region: CASSHSTGELFF. The CDR3 region has the DNA TGTGCCAGCAGCCATTCCACCGGGGAGCTGTTTTTT.

This chain links TRBV5-1 with TRBJ2-3; a possible D gene is TRBD1 (5 bases). Trimming stripped 2 bases from V and 2 bases from J, with 12 bases between. Germline V gives CDR1 SGHRS, CDR2 YFSETQ. The CDR3 extends over 15 amino acids. The CDR3 DNA follows: TGCGCCAGCAGCTTTGGGCAGGGCAACACAGATACGCAGTATTTT. Its protein is CASSFGQGNTDTQYF.

The chain recombines TRBV2 with TRBJ1-2, with D possibly TRBD1 on 5 matching bases. This CDR3 is built from 13 residues. Germline V gene lookup returns CDR1 SNHLY and CDR2 FYNNEI. V lost 4 bases, J lost 4 bases, and 10 bases lay in between. CDR3 protein: CASSVQGSYGYTF. In DNA, the CDR3 is TGTGCCAGCAGTGTCCAGGGTTCCTATGGCTACACCTTC. The whole variable domain, remainder taken from reference TRBV2 and TRBJ1-2, is EPEVTQTPSHQVTQMGQEVILRCVPISNHLYFYWYRQILGQKVEFLVSFYNNEISEKSEIFDDQFSVERPDGSNFTLKIRSTKLEDSAMYFCASSVQGSYGYTFGSGTRLTVV.

The chain carries TRBV5-4 and TRBJ2-7, with 12 bases that match TRBD2. The J segment lost 5 bases and the V segment lost 2 bases, leaving 5 bases of the junction unmatched. The CDR3 is 15 residues long. The V gene's germline CDR1 is SGHNT and CDR2 YYREEE (reference sequence). The CDR3 here is CASSLGLAGQNEQYF. In DNA, the CDR3 is TGTGCCAGCAGCTTAGGACTAGCGGGACAAAACGAGCAGTACTTC.

V gene TRBV7-2 combines with J gene TRBJ1-1; D remains ambiguous. The CDR3 is 14 residues long. V lost 1 base and J 6 bases, leaving 12 bases between the germline ends. From germline, CDR1 is SGHTA and CDR2 FQGNSA. For the CDR3, the DNA is TGTGCCAGCAGCTTAGAAAGTGACAATCCTGAAGCTTTCTTT. As protein: CASSLESDNPEAFF.

The genes are TRBV6-5 and TRBJ1-3, with a weak D call TRBD1 (5 bases). This CDR3 has 14 residues. Trimming cost V 4 bases and J 2 bases, with 9 bases left between them. Germline V CDR1 and CDR2: MNHEY, SVGAGI. The CDR3 protein is CASSSGSPGNTIYF. CDR3 bases: TGTGCCAGCAGTTCAGGGTCCCCTGGAAACACCATATATTTT.

The J gene is TRBJ2-3, the V gene TRBV10-1; 12 bases map to TRBD2. The J segment lost 0 bases and the V segment lost 5 bases, leaving 6 bases of the junction unmatched. Germline V gene lookup returns CDR1 WNHNN and CDR2 SYGVQD (reference sequence). The CDR3 totals 17 residues. Here the CDR3 reads CASSPTSGGSSTDTQYF. CDR3 DNA sequence: TGCGCCAGCAGTCCGACTAGCGGGGGATCTAGCACAGATACGCAGTATTTT.

The chain is built from TRBV6-1 and TRBJ1-5; tentative D call: TRBD1 (5 bases). The V end was cut by 6 bases, the J end by 6 bases, with 18 bases between. This CDR3 is built from 15 residues. In germline, CDR1 is MNHNS, CDR2 SASEGT. For the CDR3, the DNA is TGTGCCAGCAGACCGGGACGAGCGACCTTTCAGCCCCAGCATTTT. This gives the protein CASRPGRATFQPQHF.